The 26 T cell receptor beta chains presented below share a single source sample, sequenced in a study of cytomegalovirus exposure and HLA in healthy donors. PCR primers comprised 60 Vbeta and 13 Jbeta primers. Clones were read by immunoSEQ multiplex PCR, and TCRdb kept only the in-frame ones, dropping some. Of 95,000 to 150,000 clones listed, around 74% were seen once; the top ten hold roughly 31%. Sequenced sample: PBMCs. The source of these receptors is a man between 60 and 70 years old in good health and CMV-seropositive.

The chain joins TRBV2 to TRBJ1-3; 10 bases agree with TRBD1. This CDR3 spans 17 amino acids. V shed 3 bases and J 4 bases; nucleotides not matched to a gene: 9. The V gene's germline CDR1 is SNHLY and CDR2 FYNNEI. CDR3 coding DNA: TGTGCCAGCAGTGACAATCCCGGGACAGGGGTCGGAAACACCATATATTTT. It specifies CASSDNPGTGVGNTIYF.

This clone was seen a few times. The V gene is TRBV19, the J gene TRBJ1-5; D unclear. The CDR3 extends over 12 amino acids. Germline lookup yields CDR1 LNHDA and CDR2 SQIVND (reference sequence). V gave up 6 bases and J gave up 4 bases, with 7 bases separating them. CDR3 loop: CASRAQNQPQHF. CDR3 nucleotide sequence: TGTGCCAGTAGGGCTCAAAATCAGCCCCAGCATTTT.

J is TRBJ2-3 and V is TRBV27, with a weak D call TRBD2 (5 bases). This CDR3 region has 15 residues. V was clipped by 6 bases and J by 0 bases, with 13 bases between them. Germline V lookup: CDR1 MNHEY, CDR2 SMNVEV (reference sequence). This chain's CDR3 is CASSPGVVSTDTQYF. DNA for the CDR3: TGTGCCAGCAGCCCCGGGGTAGTCAGCACAGATACGCAGTATTTT.

CDR3 region: CAISDDPRGTGNTIYF. The CDR3 DNA sequence: TGTGCCATCAGTGACGACCCGAGGGGGACAGGAAACACCATATATTTT. The gene calls are TRBV10-3 and TRBJ1-3; possibly TRBD1 for D (6 bases). Germline V CDR1 and CDR2: ENHRY, SYGVKD. The CDR3 loop spans 16 amino acids. Trimming left V 3 bases short and J 4 bases short, with 16 bases between.

The chain employs TRBV19 and TRBJ2-6; TRBD1 might be the D (5 bases). The CDR3 is 15 residues long. The V gene lost 5 bases and the J gene lost 3 bases, with 11 bases spanning the gap. Germline CDR1 and CDR2: LNHDA and SQIVND (reference sequence). The CDR3 DNA reads TGTGCCAGTAGTGACCTGGGGCTTGGGGCCAACGTCCTGACTTTC. Residues: CASSDLGLGANVLTF.

The genes are TRBV10-2 and TRBJ2-1, with no clear D. The CDR3 contains 14 residues. Germline CDR1 and CDR2: WSHSY and SAAADI. Trimming left V 6 bases short and J 0 bases short, with 9 bases between. The CDR3 coding sequence is TGCGCCAGCAGAGGCCCAGGCTCCTACAATGAGCAGTTCTTC. Its protein product is CASRGPGSYNEQFF.

The rearrangement joins TRBV5-4 to TRBJ1-1; D remains ambiguous. V was trimmed by 5 bases and J by 1 base, leaving 12 bases between them. Per germline, CDR1 SGHNT and CDR2 YYREEE (reference sequence). The CDR3 is 14 amino acids. In DNA form, the CDR3 reads TGTGCCAGCAGTCCAACTCCAGGGAACACTGAAGCTTTCTTT. Its protein product is CASSPTPGNTEAFF.

The CDR3 reads CASRKRDMSTDTQYF. CDR3 DNA sequence: TGTGCCAGCAGAAAAAGGGACATGAGCACAGATACGCAGTATTTT. This chain uses TRBV6-1 with TRBJ2-3, with D possibly TRBD1 on 6 matching bases. In germline, CDR1 is MNHNS, CDR2 SASEGT. The CDR3 consists of 15 residues. V lost 6 bases and J lost 0, with 13 bases in between.

The chain employs TRBV6-5 and TRBJ2-7; D is unclear. CDR1 is MNHEY and CDR2 is SVGAGI in the germline V gene. The CDR3 extends over 13 amino acids. Trimming took 2 bases from V and 7 from J, leaving 12 bases between them. The CDR3 bases are TGTGCCAGCAGTTACCTAGGATTTGATGAGCAGTACTTC. Translated, it gives CASSYLGFDEQYF.

V and J are TRBV5-1 and TRBJ2-3; TRBD1 might be the D (6 bases). Germline V lookup: CDR1 SGHRS, CDR2 YFSETQ. With 3 bases removed from V and 0 bases from J, the gap between germline ends came to 11 bases. The CDR3 loop spans 15 amino acids. CDR3 nucleotides: TGCGCCAGCAGCTGGGACACTCGGAGCACAGATACGCAGTATTTT. Its translation: CASSWDTRSTDTQYF.

Points on this clone: At one end the junction does not follow the germline gene, possibly because of a read error. This sequence joins TRBV19 and TRBJ2-3, with D possibly TRBD2 on 6 matching bases. Germline CDR1 reads LNHDA; CDR2 reads SQIVND (reference sequence). The CDR3 runs to 13 residues. CDR3 in amino acids: CASSIDRRGGFTF. As DNA, the CDR3 is TGTGCCAGTAGTATAGATAGGAGGGGCGGGTTCACTTTT. The full variable domain, with the rest looked up from reference TRBV19 and TRBJ2-3, is DGGITQSPKYLFRKEGQNVTLSCEQNLNHDAMYWYRQDPGQGLRLIYYSQIVNDFQKGDIAEGYSVSREKKESFPLTVTSAQKNPTAFYLCASSIDRRGGFTFGPGTRLTVL.

This clone was counted a single time. V is TRBV29-1 and J is TRBJ1-1, with D tentatively TRBD1 (6 bases). Trimming removed 5 bases from V and 7 bases from J, with 14 bases in between. Germline assignment: CDR1 SQVTM and CDR2 ANQGSEA. This CDR3 spans 12 amino acids. DNA of the CDR3: TGCAGCGTTAAACAGGGAGTAAGTGAAGCTTTCTTT. This codes for CSVKQGVSEAFF.

This chain connects TRBV6-5 to TRBJ1-6; weak D call: TRBD1 (5 bases). Trimming pared 0 bases from V and 8 bases from J, leaving 14 bases between. Germline V gives CDR1 MNHEY, CDR2 SVGAGI. This CDR3 is 16 amino acids long. CDR3 in amino acids: CASSYSSGRGDSPLHF. CDR3 nucleotide sequence: TGTGCCAGCAGTTACTCCTCGGGGAGGGGTGATTCACCCCTCCACTTT.

This clone is a singleton in its sample. The chain combines TRBV2 with TRBJ2-1; D unresolved. The V end lost 2 bases, the J end lost 6 bases, and 8 bases lay between the germline ends. CDR1 and CDR2 from the germline V gene are SNHLY and FYNNEI. The CDR3 extends over 13 amino acids. The CDR3 nucleotides read TGTGCCAGCAGTGAATCCAGTTTCAATGAGCAGTTCTTC. As protein: CASSESSFNEQFF.

The chain is built from TRBV9 and TRBJ1-4, with 8 bases matching TRBD1. CDR1 is SGDLS and CDR2 is YYNGEE in the germline V gene. V shed 4 bases and J 7 bases; nucleotides not matched to a gene: 6. CDR3 size: 14 residues. CDR3 protein: CASSPQGAVEKLFF. DNA of the CDR3: TGTGCCAGCAGCCCTCAGGGGGCAGTTGAAAAACTGTTTTTT. The whole variable domain, filled in from reference TRBV9 and TRBJ1-4, reads DSGVTQTPKHLITATGQRVTLRCSPRSGDLSVYWYQQSLDQGLQFLIQYYNGEERAKGNILERFSAQQFPDLHSELNLSSLELGDSALYFCASSPQGAVEKLFFGSGTQLSVL.

V usage is TRBV6-1 and J usage is TRBJ2-2; 11 nucleotides align to TRBD2. Germline CDR1 is MNHNS and CDR2 is SASEGT. V lost 3 bases and J lost 3; bases outside the gene matches: 6. The CDR3 is 17 residues long. CDR3 sequence reads: CASSERRLAGYTGELFF. The CDR3, as DNA: TGTGCCAGCAGTGAGAGACGACTAGCGGGGTACACCGGGGAGCTGTTTTTT.

The chain combines TRBV2 with TRBJ2-7; D is perhaps TRBD2 (5 bases). Trimming stripped 1 base from V and 3 bases from J, with 13 bases between. Looked up from germline, CDR1 is SNHLY and CDR2 is FYNNEI. The CDR3 totals 15 residues. CDR3 in amino acids: CASSEGTARVYEQYF. The CDR3 nucleotides are TGTGCCAGCAGTGAAGGGACCGCGAGGGTCTACGAGCAGTACTTC. The complete variable domain, with remaining parts taken from reference TRBV2 and TRBJ2-7, reads EPEVTQTPSHQVTQMGQEVILRCVPISNHLYFYWYRQILGQKVEFLVSFYNNEISEKSEIFDDQFSVERPDGSNFTLKIRSTKLEDSAMYFCASSEGTARVYEQYFGPGTRLTVT.

This clone appeared a few times. The V gene is TRBV4-1, the J gene TRBJ2-7; 11 nucleotides align to TRBD2. CDR3 length: 16 residues. V lost 4 bases to trimming and J lost 0 bases; unmatched junction nucleotides: 5. The germline V gene encodes CDR1 MGHRA and CDR2 YSYEKL. CDR3 nucleotides: TGCGCCAGCAGCCTGGGACTAGCGGTGAGCTCCTACGAGCAGTACTTC. Encoded protein: CASSLGLAVSSYEQYF.

The V and J genes are TRBV7-3 and TRBJ2-7, with D hard to call. The CDR3 consists of 15 residues. Germline CDR1 reads SGHTA; CDR2 reads FQGTGA. V lost 2 bases and J 2 bases, leaving 13 bases between the germline ends. CDR3 nucleotides: TGTGCCAGCAGCTTAGAGGTTGGGTCGGCCTACGAGCAGTACTTC. It codes for CASSLEVGSAYEQYF. Drawing the rest from reference TRBV7-3 and TRBJ2-7, the complete variable domain is GAGVSQTPSNKVTEKGKYVELRCDPISGHTALYWYRQSLGQGPEFLIYFQGTGAADDSGLPNDRFFAVRPEGSVSTLKIQRTERGDSAVYLCASSLEVGSAYEQYFGPGTRLTVT.

This clone was counted a single time. The chain combines TRBV5-1 with TRBJ1-2, with 7 bases aligning to TRBD1. The junction had 6 bases not matched to a gene; V was cut back by 1 base and J by 3 bases. The CDR3 totals 15 residues. From germline, CDR1 is SGHRS and CDR2 YFSETQ. The CDR3 loop reads CASSLSYRGDYGYTF. CDR3 nucleotides: TGCGCCAGCAGCTTGTCTTACAGGGGAGACTATGGCTACACCTTC.

This chain uses TRBV5-1 with TRBJ1-1; the D gene is possibly TRBD1 (6 bases). CDR1 SGHRS and CDR2 YFSETQ come from the germline V gene. Trimming shortened V by 0 bases and J by 5 bases, and 11 bases separated the two germline ends. The CDR3 loop spans 14 amino acids. The CDR3: CASSLGPGDTEAFF. The CDR3 DNA reads as TGCGCCAGCAGCTTGGGGCCAGGGGATACTGAAGCTTTCTTT.

This clone has a handful of counts. The chain links TRBV7-2 to TRBJ2-7, with D possibly TRBD1 on 6 matching bases. V lost 1 base and J lost 2, with 15 bases in between. Germline CDR1 reads SGHTA; CDR2 reads FQGNSA. This CDR3 region has 16 residues. The CDR3 region is CASSLEGRDRPYEQYF. Written as DNA, the CDR3 is TGTGCCAGCAGCTTAGAGGGACGTGACAGGCCCTACGAGCAGTACTTC.

V gene TRBV7-9 combines with J gene TRBJ1-6; no clear D gene. Germline V lookup: CDR1 SEHNR, CDR2 FQNEAQ (reference sequence). The CDR3 has 13 residues. V lost 2 bases and J lost 10, with 9 bases in between. CDR3 DNA sequence: TGTGCCAGCAGCTTACCGCTATTGTCACCCCTCCACTTT. Its protein product is CASSLPLLSPLHF.

The chain employs TRBV20-1 and TRBJ2-7, with 7 bases fitting TRBD1. After removal of 7 bases from V and 4 bases from J, the junction contained 4 bases not matched to a gene. Germline CDR1 is DFQATT and CDR2 is SNEGSKA (reference sequence). The CDR3 sequence is 11 residues long. For the CDR3, the DNA is TGCAGTGGCCACAGGGGTTACGAGCAGTACTTC. It encodes CSGHRGYEQYF.

V and J are TRBV6-1 and TRBJ1-5, with 9 bases that match TRBD1. This CDR3 comprises 14 residues. Per the germline V gene, CDR1 is MNHNS and CDR2 is SASEGT. Germline trimming cut 1 base from V and 7 bases from J; bases unmatched to any gene: 2. The CDR3 DNA follows: TGTGCCAGCAGTGAAGACAGGGGGCAGCAGCCCCAGCATTTT. Translating gives CASSEDRGQQPQHF.

This sequence joins TRBV9 and TRBJ2-7; 7 nucleotides agree with TRBD1. This CDR3 comprises 15 residues. V dropped 0 bases and J dropped 5; count of bases not matched to a gene: 8. Germline V gene data show CDR1 as SGDLS and CDR2 as YYNGEE. The CDR3 DNA reads as TGTGCCAGCAGCGTAGGATTGAGGCAGGGGGACGAGCAGTACTTC. Residues: CASSVGLRQGDEQYF.